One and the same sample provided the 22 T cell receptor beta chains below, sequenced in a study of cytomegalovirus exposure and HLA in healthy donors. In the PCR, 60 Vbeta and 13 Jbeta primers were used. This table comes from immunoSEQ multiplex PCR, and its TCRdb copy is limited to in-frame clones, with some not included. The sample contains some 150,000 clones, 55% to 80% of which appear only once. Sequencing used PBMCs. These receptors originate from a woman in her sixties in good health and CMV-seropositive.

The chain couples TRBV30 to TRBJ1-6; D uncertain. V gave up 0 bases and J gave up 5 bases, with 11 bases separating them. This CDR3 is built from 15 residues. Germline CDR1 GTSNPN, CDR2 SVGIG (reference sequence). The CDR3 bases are TGTGCCTGGAGTGTACAAACAGCCGATAATTCACCCCTCCACTTT. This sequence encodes CAWSVQTADNSPLHF.

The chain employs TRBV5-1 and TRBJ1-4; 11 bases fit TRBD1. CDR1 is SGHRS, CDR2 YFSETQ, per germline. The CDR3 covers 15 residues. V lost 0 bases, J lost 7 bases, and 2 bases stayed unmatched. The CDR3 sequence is CASSLGTGGGEKLFF. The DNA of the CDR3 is TGCGCCAGCAGCTTGGGGACAGGGGGCGGTGAAAAACTGTTTTTT. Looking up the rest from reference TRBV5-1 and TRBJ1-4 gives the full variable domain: KAGVTQTPRYLIKTRGQQVTLSCSPISGHRSVSWYQQTPGQGLQFLFEYFSETQRNKGNFPGRFSGRQFSNSRSEMNVSTLELGDSALYLCASSLGTGGGEKLFFGSGTQLSVL.

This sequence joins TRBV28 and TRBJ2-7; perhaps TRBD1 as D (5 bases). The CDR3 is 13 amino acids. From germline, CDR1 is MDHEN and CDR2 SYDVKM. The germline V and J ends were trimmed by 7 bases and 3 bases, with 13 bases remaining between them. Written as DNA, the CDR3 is TGTGCCAGCACCATTGACAGTATCTACGAGCAGTACTTC. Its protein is CASTIDSIYEQYF.

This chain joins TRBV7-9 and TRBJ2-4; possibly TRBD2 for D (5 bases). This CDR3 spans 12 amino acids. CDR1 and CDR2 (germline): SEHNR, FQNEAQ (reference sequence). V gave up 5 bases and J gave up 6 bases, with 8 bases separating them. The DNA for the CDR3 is TGTGCCAGCAGCCTCGAGGGAAACATTCAGTACTTC. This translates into CASSLEGNIQYF.

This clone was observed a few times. In nucleotides, the CDR3 is TGTGCCAGCAGTCCCGCCGGGACTAGTGACGAGCAGTACTTC. Translation: CASSPAGTSDEQYF. The gene calls are TRBV6-5 and TRBJ2-7, with TRBD2 identical over 8 bases. The CDR3 is 14 residues long. V lost 5 bases and J lost 5; bases outside the gene matches: 8. Germline-derived CDR1 and CDR2 are MNHEY and SVGAGI.

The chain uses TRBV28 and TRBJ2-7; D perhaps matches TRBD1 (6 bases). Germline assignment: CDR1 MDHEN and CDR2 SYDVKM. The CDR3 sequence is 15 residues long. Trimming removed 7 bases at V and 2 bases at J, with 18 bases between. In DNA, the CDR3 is TGTGCCAGCATCTCAAGGGGTCAGGGGACCTACGAGCAGTACTTC. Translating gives CASISRGQGTYEQYF.

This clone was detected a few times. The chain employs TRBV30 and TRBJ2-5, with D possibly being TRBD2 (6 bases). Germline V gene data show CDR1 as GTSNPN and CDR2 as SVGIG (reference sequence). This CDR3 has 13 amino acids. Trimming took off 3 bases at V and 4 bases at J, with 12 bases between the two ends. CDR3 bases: TGTGCCTGGAGCGAAACTAGCCGAGAGACCCAGTACTTC. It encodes CAWSETSRETQYF.

The CDR3 loop reads CASSLKAAGAKYNEQFF. The CDR3 nucleotides are TGTGCCAGTAGTCTAAAAGCAGCGGGAGCCAAGTACAATGAGCAGTTCTTC. The gene calls are TRBV19 and TRBJ2-1; 8 nucleotides align to TRBD2. This CDR3 is built from 17 residues. CDR1 LNHDA and CDR2 SQIVND come from the germline V gene (reference sequence). Germline trimming cut 5 bases from V and 4 bases from J; bases unmatched to any gene: 13.

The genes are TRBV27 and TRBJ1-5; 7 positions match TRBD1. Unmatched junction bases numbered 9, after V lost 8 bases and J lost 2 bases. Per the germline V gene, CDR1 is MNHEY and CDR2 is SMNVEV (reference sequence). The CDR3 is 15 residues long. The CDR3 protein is CASGRTGAGNQPQHF. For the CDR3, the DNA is TGTGCCAGCGGCAGGACAGGCGCGGGCAATCAGCCCCAGCATTTT.

In DNA form, the CDR3 reads TGTGCCAGTAACAGGGATCCCAGCAATCAGCCCCAGCATTTT. As protein: CASNRDPSNQPQHF. The chain has TRBV19 and TRBJ1-5; maybe TRBD1 (6 bases). Looked up from germline, CDR1 is LNHDA and CDR2 is SQIVND (reference sequence). The V gene lost 7 bases and the J gene lost 1 base, with 11 bases spanning the gap. The CDR3 totals 14 residues.

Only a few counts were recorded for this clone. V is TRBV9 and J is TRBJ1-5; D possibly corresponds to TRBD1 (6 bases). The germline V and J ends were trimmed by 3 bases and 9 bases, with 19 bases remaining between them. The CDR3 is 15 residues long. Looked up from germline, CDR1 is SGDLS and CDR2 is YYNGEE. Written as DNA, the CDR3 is TGTGCCAGCAGCGAGGGGGGGGCTAATGACCGGCCCCAGCATTTT. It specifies CASSEGGANDRPQHF.

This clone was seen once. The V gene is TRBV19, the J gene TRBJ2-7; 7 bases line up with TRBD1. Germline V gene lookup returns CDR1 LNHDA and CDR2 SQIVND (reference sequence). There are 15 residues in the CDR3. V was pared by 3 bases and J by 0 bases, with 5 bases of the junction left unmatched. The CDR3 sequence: CASSIGQAASYEQYF. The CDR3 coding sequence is TGTGCCAGTAGTATTGGACAGGCCGCCTCCTACGAGCAGTACTTC.

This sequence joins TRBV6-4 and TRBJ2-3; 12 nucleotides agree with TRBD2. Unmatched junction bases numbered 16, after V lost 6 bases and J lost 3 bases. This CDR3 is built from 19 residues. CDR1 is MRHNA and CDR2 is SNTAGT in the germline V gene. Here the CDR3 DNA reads TGTGCCAGCAGAATTGGGACTAGCGGGCCCTCCTTGGGGACAGATACGCAGTATTTT. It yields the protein CASRIGTSGPSLGTDTQYF.

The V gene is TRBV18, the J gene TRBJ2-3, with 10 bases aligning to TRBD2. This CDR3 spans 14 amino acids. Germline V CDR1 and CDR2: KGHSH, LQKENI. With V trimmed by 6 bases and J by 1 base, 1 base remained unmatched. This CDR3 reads CASSGLAGTDTQYF. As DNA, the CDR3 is TGTGCCAGCTCCGGACTAGCGGGCACAGATACGCAGTATTTT. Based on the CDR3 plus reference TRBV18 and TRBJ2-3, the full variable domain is NAGVMQNPRHLVRRRGQEARLRCSPMKGHSHVYWYRQLPEEGLKFMVYLQKENIIDESGMPKERFSAEFPKEGPSILRIQQVVRGDSAAYFCASSGLAGTDTQYFGPGTRLTVL.

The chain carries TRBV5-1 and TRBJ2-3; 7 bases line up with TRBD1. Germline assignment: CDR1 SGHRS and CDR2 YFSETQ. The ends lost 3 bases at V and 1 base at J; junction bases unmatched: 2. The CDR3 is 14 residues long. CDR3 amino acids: CASSSDRRTDTQYF. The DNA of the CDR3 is TGCGCCAGCAGCTCGGACAGGCGCACAGATACGCAGTATTTT.

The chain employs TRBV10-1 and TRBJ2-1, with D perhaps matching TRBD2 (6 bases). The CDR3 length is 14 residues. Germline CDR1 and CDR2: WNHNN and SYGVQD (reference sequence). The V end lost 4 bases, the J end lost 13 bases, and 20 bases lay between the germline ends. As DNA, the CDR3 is TGCGCCAGCAGTGGGCTAGCGAGTCCCCCTCGACAGTTCTTC. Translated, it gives CASSGLASPPRQFF.

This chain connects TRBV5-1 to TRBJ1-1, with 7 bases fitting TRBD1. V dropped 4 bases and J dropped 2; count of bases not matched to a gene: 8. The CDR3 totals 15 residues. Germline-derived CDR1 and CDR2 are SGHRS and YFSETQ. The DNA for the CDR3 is TGCGCCAGCAGCACCCGGGACAGATACAACACTGAAGCTTTCTTT. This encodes CASSTRDRYNTEAFF.

CDR3 amino acids: CASSLAMNTEAFF. CDR3 DNA: TGTGCCAGCAGCTTAGCTATGAACACTGAAGCTTTCTTT. The gene calls are TRBV7-2 and TRBJ1-1, with D unresolved. Per the germline V gene, CDR1 is SGHTA and CDR2 is FQGNSA. Trimming stripped 0 bases from V and 0 bases from J, with 2 bases between. The CDR3 has 13 residues.

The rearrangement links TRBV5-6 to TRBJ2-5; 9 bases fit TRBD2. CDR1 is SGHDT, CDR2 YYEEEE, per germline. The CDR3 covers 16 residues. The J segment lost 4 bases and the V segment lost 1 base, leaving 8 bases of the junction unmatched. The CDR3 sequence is CASSLLAGRSGETQYF. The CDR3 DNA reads TGTGCCAGCAGCTTGCTAGCGGGGAGGTCCGGAGAGACCCAGTACTTC.

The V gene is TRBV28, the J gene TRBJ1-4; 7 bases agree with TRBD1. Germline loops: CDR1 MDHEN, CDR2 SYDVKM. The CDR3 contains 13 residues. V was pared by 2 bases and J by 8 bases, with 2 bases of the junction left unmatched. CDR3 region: CASSLQGGEKLFF. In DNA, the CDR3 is TGTGCCAGCAGTTTACAGGGGGGAGAAAAACTGTTTTTT.

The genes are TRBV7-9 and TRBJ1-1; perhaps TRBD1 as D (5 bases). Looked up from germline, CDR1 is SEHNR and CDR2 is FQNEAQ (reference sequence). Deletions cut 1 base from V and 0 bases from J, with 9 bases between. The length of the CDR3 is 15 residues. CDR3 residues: CASSLGSGLNTEAFF. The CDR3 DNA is TGTGCCAGCAGCTTAGGATCAGGGTTGAACACTGAAGCTTTCTTT.

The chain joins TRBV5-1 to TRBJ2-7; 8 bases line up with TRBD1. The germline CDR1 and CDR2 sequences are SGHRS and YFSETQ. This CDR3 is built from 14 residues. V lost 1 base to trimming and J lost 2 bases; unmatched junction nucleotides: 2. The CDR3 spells CASSLPQGAYEQYF. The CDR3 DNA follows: TGCGCCAGCAGCTTGCCACAGGGGGCCTACGAGCAGTACTTC.